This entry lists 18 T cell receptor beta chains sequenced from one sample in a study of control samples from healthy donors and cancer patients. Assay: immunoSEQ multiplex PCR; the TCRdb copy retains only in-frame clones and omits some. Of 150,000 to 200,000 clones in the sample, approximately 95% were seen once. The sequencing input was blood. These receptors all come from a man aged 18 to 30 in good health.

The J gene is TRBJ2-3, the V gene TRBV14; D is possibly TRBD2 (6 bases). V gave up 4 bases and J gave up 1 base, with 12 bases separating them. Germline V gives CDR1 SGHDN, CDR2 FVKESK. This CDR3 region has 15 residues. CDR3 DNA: TGTGCCAGCAGCCCCCAAGCGGGCCGCACAGATACGCAGTATTTT. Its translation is CASSPQAGRTDTQYF.

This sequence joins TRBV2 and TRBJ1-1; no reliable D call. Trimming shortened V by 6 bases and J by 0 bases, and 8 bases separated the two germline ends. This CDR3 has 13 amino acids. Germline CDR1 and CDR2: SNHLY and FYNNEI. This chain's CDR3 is CASRLQLNTEAFF. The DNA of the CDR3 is TGTGCCAGCAGGTTACAGCTGAACACTGAAGCTTTCTTT.

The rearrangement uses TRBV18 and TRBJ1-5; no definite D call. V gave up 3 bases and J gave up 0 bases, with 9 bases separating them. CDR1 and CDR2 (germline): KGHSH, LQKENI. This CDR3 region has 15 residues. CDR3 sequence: CASSPQSNSNQPQHF. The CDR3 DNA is TGTGCCAGCTCACCCCAATCTAATAGCAATCAGCCCCAGCATTTT.

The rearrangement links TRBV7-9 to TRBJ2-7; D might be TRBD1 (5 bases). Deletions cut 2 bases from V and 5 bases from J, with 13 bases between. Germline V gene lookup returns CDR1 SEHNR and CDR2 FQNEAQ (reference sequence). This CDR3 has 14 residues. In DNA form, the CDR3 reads TGTGCCAGCAGCTTATCAGGGTTTGGCCACGAGCAGTACTTC. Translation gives CASSLSGFGHEQYF.

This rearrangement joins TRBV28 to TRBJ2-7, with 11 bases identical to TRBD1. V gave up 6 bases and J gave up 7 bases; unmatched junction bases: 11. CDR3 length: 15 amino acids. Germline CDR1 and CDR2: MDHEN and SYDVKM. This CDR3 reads CASRLGDRGAGEQYF. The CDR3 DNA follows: TGTGCCAGCAGGCTCGGGGACAGGGGGGCGGGAGAGCAGTACTTC.

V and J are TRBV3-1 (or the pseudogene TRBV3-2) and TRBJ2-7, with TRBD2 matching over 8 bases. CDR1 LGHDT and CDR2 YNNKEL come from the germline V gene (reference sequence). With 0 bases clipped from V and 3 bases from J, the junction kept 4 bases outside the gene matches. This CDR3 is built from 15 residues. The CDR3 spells CASSQDPGGIYEQYF. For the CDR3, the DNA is TGTGCCAGCAGCCAAGATCCGGGGGGGATCTACGAGCAGTACTTC.

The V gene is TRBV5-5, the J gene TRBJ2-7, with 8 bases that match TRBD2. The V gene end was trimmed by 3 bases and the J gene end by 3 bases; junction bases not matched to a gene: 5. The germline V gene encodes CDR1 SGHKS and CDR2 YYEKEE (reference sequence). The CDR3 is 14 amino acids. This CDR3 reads CASSSSGTSYEQYF. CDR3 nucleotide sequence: TGTGCCAGCAGCTCTTCCGGGACTAGCTACGAGCAGTACTTC.

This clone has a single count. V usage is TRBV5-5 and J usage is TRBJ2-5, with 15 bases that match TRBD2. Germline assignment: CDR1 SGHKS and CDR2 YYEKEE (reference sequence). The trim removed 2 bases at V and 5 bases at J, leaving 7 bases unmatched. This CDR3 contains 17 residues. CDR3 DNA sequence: TGTGCCAGCAGCTTAGGACTAGCGGGGGGGCTTATTGAGACCCAGTACTTC. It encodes CASSLGLAGGLIETQYF.

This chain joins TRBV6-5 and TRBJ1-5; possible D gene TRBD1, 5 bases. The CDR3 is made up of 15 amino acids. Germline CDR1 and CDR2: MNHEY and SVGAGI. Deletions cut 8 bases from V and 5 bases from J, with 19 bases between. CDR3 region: CASGLGGGRDQPQHF. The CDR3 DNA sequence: TGTGCCAGCGGACTGGGGGGGGGAAGGGATCAGCCCCAGCATTTT.

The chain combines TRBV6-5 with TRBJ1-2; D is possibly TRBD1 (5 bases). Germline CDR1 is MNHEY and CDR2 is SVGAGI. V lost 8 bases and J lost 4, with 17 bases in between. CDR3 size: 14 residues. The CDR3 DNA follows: TGTGCCAGCCTGGGGCAGGGAGGAGTCTATGGCTACACCTTC. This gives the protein CASLGQGGVYGYTF.

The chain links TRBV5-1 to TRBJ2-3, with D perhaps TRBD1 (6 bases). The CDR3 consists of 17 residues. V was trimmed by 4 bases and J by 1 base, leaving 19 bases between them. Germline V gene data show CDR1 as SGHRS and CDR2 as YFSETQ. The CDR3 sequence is CASSRTAFRVGTDTQYF. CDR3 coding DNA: TGCGCCAGCAGCCGGACAGCCTTTAGGGTTGGCACAGATACGCAGTATTTT.

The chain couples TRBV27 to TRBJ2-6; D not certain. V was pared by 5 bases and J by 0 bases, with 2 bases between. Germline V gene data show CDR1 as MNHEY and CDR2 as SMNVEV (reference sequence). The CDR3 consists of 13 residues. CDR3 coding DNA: TGTGCCAGCAGTGCCTCTGGGGCCAACGTCCTGACTTTC. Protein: CASSASGANVLTF.

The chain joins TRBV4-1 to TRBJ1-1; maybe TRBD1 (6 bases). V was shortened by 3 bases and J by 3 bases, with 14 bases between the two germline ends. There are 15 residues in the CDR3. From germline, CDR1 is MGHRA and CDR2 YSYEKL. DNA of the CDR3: TGCGCCAGCAGCCACTTTCGTGGACAGTACACTGAAGCTTTCTTT. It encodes CASSHFRGQYTEAFF.

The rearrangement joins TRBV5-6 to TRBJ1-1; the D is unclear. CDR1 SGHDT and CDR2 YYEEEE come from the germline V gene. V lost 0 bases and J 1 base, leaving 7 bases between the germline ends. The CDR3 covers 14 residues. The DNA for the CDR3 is TGTGCCAGCAGCTTGGCCTCAGGGAACACTGAAGCTTTCTTT. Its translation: CASSLASGNTEAFF.

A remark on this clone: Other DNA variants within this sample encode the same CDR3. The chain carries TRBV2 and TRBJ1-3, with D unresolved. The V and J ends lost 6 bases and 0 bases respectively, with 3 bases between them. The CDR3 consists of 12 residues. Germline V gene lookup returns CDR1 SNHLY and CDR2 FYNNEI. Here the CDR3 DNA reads TGTGCCAGCAGATCCTCTGGAAACACCATATATTTT. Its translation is CASRSSGNTIYF.

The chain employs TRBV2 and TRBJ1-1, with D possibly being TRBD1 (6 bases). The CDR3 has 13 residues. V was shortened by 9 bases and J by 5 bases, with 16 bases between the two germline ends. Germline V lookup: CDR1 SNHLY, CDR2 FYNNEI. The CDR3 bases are TGTGCCAGTACCAGGGGATTGAGGACTGAAGCTTTCTTT. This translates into CASTRGLRTEAFF.

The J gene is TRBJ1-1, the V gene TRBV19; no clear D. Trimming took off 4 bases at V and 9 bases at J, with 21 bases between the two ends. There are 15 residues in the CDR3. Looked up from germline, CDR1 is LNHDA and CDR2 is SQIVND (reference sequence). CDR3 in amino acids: CASSTSAGSTHQAFF. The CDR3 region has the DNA TGTGCCAGTAGTACTTCTGCCGGGTCGACACACCAAGCTTTCTTT.

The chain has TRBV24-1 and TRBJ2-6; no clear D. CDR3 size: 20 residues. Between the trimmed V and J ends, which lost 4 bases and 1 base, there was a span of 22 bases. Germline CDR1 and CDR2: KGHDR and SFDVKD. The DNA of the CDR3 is TGTGCCACCAGTGAACCCCCCCGGTCCGACAAAATATCTGGGGCCAACGTCCTGACTTTC. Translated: CATSEPPRSDKISGANVLTF.